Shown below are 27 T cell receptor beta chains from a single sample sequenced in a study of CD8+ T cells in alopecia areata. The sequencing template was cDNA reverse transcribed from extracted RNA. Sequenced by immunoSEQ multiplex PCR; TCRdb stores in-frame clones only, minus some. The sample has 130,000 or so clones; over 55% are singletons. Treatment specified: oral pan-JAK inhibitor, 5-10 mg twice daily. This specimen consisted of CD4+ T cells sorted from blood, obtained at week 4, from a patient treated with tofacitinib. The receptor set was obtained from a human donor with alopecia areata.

The CDR3 here is CASSLALGNQYF. The CDR3 DNA reads TGTGCCAGCAGCTTAGCCTTGGGGAACCAGTACTTC. The chain has TRBV7-2 and TRBJ2-5; no reliable D call. V gave up 0 bases and J gave up 10 bases, with 9 bases separating them. There are 12 residues in the CDR3. Germline lookup yields CDR1 SGHTA and CDR2 FQGNSA.

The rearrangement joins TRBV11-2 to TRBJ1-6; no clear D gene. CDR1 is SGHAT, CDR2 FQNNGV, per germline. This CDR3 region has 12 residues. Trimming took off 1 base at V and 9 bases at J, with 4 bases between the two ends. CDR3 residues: CASSLALSPLHF. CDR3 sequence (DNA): TGTGCCAGCAGCTTAGCACTTTCACCCCTCCACTTT.

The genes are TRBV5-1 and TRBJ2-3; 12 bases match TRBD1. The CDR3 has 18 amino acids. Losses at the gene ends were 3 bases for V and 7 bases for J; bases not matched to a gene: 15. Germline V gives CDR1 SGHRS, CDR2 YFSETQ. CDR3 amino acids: CASSSTPGQGADMNTQYF. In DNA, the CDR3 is TGCGCCAGCAGCTCGACCCCGGGACAGGGGGCAGATATGAATACGCAGTATTTT.

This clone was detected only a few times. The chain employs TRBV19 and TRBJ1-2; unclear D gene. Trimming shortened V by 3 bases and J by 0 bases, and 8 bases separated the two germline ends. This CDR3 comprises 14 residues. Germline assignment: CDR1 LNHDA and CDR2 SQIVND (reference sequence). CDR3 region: CASSISSSNYGYTF. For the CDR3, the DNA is TGTGCCAGTAGTATTTCCAGTTCTAACTATGGCTACACCTTC.

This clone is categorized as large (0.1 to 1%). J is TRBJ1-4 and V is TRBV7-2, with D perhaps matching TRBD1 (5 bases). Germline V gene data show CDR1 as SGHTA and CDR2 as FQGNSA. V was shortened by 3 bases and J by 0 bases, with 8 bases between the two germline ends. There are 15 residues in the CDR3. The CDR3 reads CASSFTQATNEKLFF. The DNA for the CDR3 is TGTGCCAGCAGCTTTACACAGGCAACTAATGAAAAACTGTTTTTT.

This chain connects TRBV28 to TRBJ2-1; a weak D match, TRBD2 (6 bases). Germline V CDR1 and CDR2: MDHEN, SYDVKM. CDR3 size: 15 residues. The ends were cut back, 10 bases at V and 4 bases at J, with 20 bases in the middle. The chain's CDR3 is CATKEGGKVYNEQFF. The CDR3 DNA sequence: TGTGCCACTAAGGAGGGCGGGAAAGTTTACAATGAGCAGTTCTTC.

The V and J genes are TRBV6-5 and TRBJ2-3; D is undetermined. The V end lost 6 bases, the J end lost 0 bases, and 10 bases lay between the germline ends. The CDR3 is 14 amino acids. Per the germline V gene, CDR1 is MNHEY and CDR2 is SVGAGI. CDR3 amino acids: CASSERFSTDTQYF. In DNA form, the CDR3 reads TGTGCCAGCAGCGAGAGATTTAGCACAGATACGCAGTATTTT.

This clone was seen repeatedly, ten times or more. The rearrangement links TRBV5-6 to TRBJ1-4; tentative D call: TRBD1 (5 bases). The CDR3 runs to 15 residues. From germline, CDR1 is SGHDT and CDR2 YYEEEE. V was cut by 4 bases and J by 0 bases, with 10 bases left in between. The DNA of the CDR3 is TGTGCCAGCAGCCCCCGGGGGGCAACTAATGAAAAACTGTTTTTT. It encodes CASSPRGATNEKLFF.

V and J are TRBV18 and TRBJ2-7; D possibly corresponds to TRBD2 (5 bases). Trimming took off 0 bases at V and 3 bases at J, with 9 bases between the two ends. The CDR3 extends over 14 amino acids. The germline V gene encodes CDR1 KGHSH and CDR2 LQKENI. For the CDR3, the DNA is TGTGCCAGCTCACCACCTTCGGGGAGCTACGAGCAGTACTTC. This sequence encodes CASSPPSGSYEQYF.

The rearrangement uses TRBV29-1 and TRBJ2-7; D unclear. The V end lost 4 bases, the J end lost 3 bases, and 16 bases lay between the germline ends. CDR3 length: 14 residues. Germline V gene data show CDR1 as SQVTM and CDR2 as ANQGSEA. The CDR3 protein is CSVAPLGSLYEQYF. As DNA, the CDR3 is TGCAGCGTTGCTCCATTGGGTTCCCTCTACGAGCAGTACTTC.

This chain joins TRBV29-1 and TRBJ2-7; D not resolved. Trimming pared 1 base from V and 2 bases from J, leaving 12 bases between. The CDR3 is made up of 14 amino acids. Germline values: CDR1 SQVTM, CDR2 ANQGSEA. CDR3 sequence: CSVEVQQPPYEQYF. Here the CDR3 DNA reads TGCAGCGTTGAAGTACAACAGCCTCCCTACGAGCAGTACTTC.

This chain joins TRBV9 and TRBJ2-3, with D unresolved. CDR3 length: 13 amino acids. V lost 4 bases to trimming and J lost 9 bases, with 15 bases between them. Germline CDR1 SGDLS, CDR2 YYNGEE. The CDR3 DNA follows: TGTGCCAGCAGCTATCCTCCTCTGGACACGCAGTATTTT. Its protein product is CASSYPPLDTQYF.

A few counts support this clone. In nucleotides, the CDR3 is TGTGCCAGCAGCTTAAAACTCCAGGGTCCCTCTATCAATGAGCAGTTCTTC. Translating it yields CASSLKLQGPSINEQFF. The chain uses TRBV11-2 and TRBJ2-1, with a weak D call TRBD1 (5 bases). This CDR3 is built from 17 residues. Germline values: CDR1 SGHAT, CDR2 FQNNGV. Trimming took off 2 bases at V and 6 bases at J, with 20 bases between the two ends.

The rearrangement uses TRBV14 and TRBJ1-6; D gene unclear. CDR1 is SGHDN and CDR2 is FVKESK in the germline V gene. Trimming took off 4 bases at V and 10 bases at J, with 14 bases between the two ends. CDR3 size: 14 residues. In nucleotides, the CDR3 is TGTGCCAGCAGCCCAAATTTACAGAGATCACCCCTCCACTTT. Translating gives CASSPNLQRSPLHF. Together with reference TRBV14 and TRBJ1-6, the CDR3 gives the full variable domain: EAGVTQFPSHSVIEKGQTVTLRCDPISGHDNLYWYRRVMGKEIKFLLHFVKESKQDESGMPNNRFLAERTGGTYSTLKVQPAELEDSGVYFCASSPNLQRSPLHFGNGTRLTVT.

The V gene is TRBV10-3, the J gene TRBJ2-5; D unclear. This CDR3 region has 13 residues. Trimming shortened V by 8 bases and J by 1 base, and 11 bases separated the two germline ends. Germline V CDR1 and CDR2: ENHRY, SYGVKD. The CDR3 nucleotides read TGTGCCATCGGGGTACGAGTCCAAGAGACCCAGTACTTC. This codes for CAIGVRVQETQYF.

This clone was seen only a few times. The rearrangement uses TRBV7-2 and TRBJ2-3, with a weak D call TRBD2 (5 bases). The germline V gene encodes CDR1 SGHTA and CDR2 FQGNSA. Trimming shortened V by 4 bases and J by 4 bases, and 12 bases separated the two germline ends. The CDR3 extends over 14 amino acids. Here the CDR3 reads CASSSGLVPDTQYF. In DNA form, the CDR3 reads TGTGCCAGCAGCTCTGGACTCGTCCCAGATACGCAGTATTTT.

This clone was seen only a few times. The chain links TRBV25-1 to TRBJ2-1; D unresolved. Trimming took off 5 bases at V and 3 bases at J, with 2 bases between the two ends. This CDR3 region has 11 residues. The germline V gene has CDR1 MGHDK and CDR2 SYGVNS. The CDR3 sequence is CASSFYNEQFF. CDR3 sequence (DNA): TGTGCCAGCAGTTTCTACAATGAGCAGTTCTTC.

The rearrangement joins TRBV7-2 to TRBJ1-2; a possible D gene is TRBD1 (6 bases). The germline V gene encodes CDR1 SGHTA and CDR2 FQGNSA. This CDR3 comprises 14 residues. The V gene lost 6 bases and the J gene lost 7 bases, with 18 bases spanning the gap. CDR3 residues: CASSSDSRGGGYTF. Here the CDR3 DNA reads TGTGCCAGCAGTAGCGATTCCAGGGGAGGTGGCTACACCTTC.

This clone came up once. CDR3 DNA sequence: TGTGCCAGCAGCGACATTTCCTACAATGAGCAGTTCTTC. It yields the protein CASSDISYNEQFF. This sequence joins TRBV6-6 and TRBJ2-1; no reliable D call. V lost 6 bases, J lost 1 base, and 7 bases lay in between. This CDR3 spans 13 amino acids. Germline V gene lookup returns CDR1 MNHNY and CDR2 SVGAGI (reference sequence).

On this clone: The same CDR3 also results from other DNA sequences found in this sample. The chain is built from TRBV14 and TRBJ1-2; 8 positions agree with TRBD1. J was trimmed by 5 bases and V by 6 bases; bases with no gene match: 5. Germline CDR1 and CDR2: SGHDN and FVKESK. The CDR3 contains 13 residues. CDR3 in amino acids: CASSPDRAYGYTF. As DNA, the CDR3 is TGTGCCAGCAGTCCGGACAGGGCGTATGGCTACACCTTC.

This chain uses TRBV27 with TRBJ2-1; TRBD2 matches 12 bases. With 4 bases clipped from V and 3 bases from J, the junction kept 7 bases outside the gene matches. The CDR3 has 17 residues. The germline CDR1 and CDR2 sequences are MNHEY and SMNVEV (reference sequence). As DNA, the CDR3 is TGTGCCAGCAGTTCGACTAGCGGGAGTTTAGGCTACAATGAGCAGTTCTTC. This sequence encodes CASSSTSGSLGYNEQFF.

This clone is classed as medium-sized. The DNA for the CDR3 is TGTGCCAGCAGCCCTGTGCGAGGGGGCTCTGGGGCCAACGTCCTGACTTTC. It codes for CASSPVRGGSGANVLTF. The chain links TRBV4-2 to TRBJ2-6; TRBD1 is a possible D gene (6 bases). The V end was cut by 4 bases, the J end by 0 bases, with 13 bases between. The CDR3 is 17 residues long. The germline V gene has CDR1 LGHNA and CDR2 YNFKEQ.

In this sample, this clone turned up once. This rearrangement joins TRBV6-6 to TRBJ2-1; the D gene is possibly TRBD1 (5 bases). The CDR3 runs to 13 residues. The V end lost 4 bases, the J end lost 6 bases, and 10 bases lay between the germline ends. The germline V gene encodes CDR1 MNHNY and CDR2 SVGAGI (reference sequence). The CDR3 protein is CASSLDRFNEQFF. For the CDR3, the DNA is TGTGCCAGCAGTTTAGACAGATTCAATGAGCAGTTCTTC.

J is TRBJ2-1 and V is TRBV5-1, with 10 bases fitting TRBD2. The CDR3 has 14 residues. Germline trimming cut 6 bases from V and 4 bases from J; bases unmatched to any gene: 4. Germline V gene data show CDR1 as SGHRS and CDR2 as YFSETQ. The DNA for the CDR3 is TGCGCCAGCACGAGGACTAGCGGTTACAATGAGCAGTTCTTC. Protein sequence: CASTRTSGYNEQFF.

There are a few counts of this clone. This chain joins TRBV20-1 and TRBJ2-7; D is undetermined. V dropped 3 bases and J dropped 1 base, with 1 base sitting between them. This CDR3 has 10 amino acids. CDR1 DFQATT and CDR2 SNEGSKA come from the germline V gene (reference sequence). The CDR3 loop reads CSARSYEQYF. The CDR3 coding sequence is TGCAGTGCTAGGTCCTACGAGCAGTACTTC.

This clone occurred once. The CDR3 sequence: CASTPLPGGGRDTQYF. CDR3 sequence (DNA): TGTGCCAGCACCCCACTCCCCGGGGGGGGCAGGGATACGCAGTATTTT. The rearrangement joins TRBV7-2 to TRBJ2-3; 8 nucleotides line up with TRBD2. The CDR3 spans 16 residues. The trim removed 7 bases at V and 6 bases at J, leaving 15 bases unmatched. The V gene's germline CDR1 is SGHTA and CDR2 FQGNSA.

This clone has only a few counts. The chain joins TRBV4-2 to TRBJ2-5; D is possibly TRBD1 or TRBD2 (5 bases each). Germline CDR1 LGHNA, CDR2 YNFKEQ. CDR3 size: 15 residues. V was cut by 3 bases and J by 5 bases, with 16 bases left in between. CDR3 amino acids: CASSQYRDLLETQYF. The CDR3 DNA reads TGTGCCAGCAGCCAGTACCGGGACCTTCTGGAGACCCAGTACTTC.